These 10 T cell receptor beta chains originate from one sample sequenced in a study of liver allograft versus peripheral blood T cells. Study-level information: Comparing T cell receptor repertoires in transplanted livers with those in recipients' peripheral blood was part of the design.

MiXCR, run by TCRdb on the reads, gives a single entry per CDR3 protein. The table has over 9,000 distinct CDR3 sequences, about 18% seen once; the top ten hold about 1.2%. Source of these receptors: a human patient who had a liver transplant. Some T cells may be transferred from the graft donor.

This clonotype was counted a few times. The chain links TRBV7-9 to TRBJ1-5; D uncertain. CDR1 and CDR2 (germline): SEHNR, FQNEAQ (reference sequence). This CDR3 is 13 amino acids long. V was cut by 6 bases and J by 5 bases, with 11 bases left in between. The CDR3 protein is CASSLTVDQPQHF. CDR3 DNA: TGTGCCAGCAGTTTAACGGTCGATCAGCCCCAGCATTTT.

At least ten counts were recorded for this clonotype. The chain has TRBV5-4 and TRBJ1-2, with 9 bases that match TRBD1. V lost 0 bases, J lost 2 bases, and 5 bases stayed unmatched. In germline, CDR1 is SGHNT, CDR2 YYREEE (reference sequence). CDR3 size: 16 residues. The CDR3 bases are TGTGCCAGCAGCTTGGGGACAGGGGCAAAGAACTATGGCTACACCTTC. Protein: CASSLGTGAKNYGYTF.

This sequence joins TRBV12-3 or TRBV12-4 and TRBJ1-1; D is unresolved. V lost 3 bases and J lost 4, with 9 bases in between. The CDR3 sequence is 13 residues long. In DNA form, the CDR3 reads TGTGCCAGCAGTTTGGAGGCCCTCACTGAAGCTTTCTTT. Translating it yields CASSLEALTEAFF.

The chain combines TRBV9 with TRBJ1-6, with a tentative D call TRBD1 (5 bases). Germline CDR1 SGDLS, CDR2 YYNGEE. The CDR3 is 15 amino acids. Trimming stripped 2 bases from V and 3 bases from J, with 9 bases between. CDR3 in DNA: TGTGCCAGCAGCGTTATGGACAACTATAATTCACCCCTCCACTTT. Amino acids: CASSVMDNYNSPLHF.

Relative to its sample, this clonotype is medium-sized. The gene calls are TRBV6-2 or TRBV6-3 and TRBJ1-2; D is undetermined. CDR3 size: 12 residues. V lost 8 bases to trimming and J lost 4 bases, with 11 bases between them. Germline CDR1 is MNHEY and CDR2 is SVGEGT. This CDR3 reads CASGQLSYGYTF. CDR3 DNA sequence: TGTGCCAGCGGCCAGTTGAGCTATGGCTACACCTTC.

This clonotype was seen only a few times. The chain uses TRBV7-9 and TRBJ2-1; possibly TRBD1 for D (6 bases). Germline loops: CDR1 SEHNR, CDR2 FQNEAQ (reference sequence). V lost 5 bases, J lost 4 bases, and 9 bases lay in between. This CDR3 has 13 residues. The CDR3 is CASSPGQYNEQFF. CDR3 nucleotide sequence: TGTGCCAGCAGCCCTGGACAGTACAATGAGCAGTTCTTC.

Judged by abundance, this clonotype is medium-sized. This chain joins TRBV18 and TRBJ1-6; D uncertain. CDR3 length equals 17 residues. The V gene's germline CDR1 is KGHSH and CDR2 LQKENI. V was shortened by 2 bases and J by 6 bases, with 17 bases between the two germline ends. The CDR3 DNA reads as TGTGCCAGCTCACCATTTAGTTTTGATCTTCGTAATTCACCCCTCCACTTT. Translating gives CASSPFSFDLRNSPLHF.

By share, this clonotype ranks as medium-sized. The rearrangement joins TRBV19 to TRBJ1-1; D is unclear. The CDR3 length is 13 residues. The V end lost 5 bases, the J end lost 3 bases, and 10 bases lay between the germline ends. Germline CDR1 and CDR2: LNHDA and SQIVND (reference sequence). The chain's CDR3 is CASSATADTEAFF. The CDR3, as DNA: TGTGCCAGTAGTGCTACAGCGGACACTGAAGCTTTCTTT.

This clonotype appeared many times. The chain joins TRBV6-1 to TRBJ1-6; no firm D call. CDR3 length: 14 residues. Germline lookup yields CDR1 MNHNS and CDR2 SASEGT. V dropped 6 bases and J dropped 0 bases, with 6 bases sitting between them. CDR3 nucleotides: TGTGCCAGCAGGAGGGTCTCCTATAATTCACCCCTCCACTTT. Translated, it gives CASRRVSYNSPLHF.

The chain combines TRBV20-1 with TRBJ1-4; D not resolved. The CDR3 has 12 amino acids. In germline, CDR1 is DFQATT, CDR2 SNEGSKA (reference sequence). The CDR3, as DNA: TGCTCCACACGGTCCCAAGATGAAAAACTGTTTTTT. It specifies CSTRSQDEKLFF.